This section outlines one TCR beta chain sequence together with its context. The CDR3 length is 15 residues. V lost 1 base to trimming and J lost 3 bases; unmatched junction nucleotides: 1. In germline, CDR1 is LNHDA, CDR2 SQIVND (reference sequence). The data derive from a study of blood T cell repertoires in COVID-19. On the study more broadly: Both acute and convalescent COVID-19 samples were obtained from the United States, Italy and Spain. PBMCs, B-cell-depleted T cells, or T cells were the source of the cDNA or gDNA that made up the material.

Authors' methods: Nucleated cell counts were estimated from reference gene primer amplification. TCRdb's copy holds only in-frame clones and misses some; the assay was immunoSEQ multiplex PCR. From that table come the V and J calls and clone size; the DNA was used to work out D and trimming. The table shows about 300,000 clones, with about 87% occurring only once. The rearrangement links TRBV19 to TRBJ2-5, with 11 nucleotides matching TRBD2. Source material: peripheral blood. This clonotype was obtained from a woman aged 35 to 49 who had recovered from COVID-19. CDR3 region: CASSIVSGGEETQYF. DNA of the CDR3: TGTGCCAGTAGTATAGTTAGCGGGGGGGAAGAGACCCAGTACTTC.